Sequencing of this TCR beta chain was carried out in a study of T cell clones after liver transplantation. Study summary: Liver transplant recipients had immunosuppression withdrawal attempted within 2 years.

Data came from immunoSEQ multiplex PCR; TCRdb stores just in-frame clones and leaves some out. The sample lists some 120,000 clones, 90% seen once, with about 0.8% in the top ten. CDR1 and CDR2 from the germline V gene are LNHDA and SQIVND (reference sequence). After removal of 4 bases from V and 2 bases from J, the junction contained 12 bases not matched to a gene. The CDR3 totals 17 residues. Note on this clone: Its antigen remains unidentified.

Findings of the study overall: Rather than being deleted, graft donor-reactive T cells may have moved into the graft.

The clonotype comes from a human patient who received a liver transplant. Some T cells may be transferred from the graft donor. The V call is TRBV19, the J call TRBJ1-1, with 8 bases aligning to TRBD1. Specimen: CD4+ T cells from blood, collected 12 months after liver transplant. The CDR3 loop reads CASSTRSRGQGNTEAFF. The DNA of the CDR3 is TGTGCCAGTAGTACCCGCTCCAGAGGACAGGGTAACACTGAAGCTTTCTTT.